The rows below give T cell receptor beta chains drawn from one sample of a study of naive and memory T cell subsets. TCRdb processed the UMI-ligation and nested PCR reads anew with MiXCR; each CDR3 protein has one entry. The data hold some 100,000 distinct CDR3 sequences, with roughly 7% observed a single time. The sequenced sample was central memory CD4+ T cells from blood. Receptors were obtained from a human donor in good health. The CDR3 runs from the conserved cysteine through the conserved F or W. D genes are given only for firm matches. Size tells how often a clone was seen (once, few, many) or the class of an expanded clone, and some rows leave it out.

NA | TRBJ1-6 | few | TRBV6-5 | TGTGCCAGCAGTACCACAGGGAACCTCTATAATTCACCCCTCCACTTT | CASSTTGNLYNSPLHF
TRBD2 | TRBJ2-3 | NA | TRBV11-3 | TGTGCCAGCAGCTCGAGCGGGACCTGGACAGATACGCAGTATTTT | CASSSSGTWTDTQYF
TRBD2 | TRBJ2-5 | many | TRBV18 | TGTGCCAGCTCACCTAGCGGGACAGAGACCCAGTACTTC | CASSPSGTETQYF
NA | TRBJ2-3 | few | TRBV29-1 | TGCAGCGTTGGGGGCACAGATACGCAGTATTTT | CSVGGTDTQYF
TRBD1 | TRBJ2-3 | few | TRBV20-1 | TGCAGTGCTGACCCGGGACAGGGAACAGATACGCAGTATTTT | CSADPGQGTDTQYF
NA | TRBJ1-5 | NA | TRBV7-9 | TGTGCCAGCAGCTTATTGGGCAGCAATCAGCCCCAGCATTTT | CASSLLGSNQPQHF
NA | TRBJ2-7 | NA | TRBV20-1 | TGCAGTGCTAGAGGGGGCCGCGCCCGAAGCTCCTACGAGCAGTACTTC | CSARGGRARSSYEQYF
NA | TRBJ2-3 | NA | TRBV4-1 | TGCGCCAGCAGCCAGCTCCGAGTAGATACGCAGTATTTT | CASSQLRVDTQYF
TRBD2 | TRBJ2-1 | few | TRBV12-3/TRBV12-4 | TGTGCCAGCAGTTTAGGTAGCGGGACCTACAATGAGCAGTTCTTC | CASSLGSGTYNEQFF
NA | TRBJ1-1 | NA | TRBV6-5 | TGTGCCAGCGGGGCGGACATGAACACTGAAGCTTTCTTT | CASGADMNTEAFF
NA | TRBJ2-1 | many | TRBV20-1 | TGCAGTGCTAGACCAACAGGGTACAATGAGCAGTTCTTC | CSARPTGYNEQFF
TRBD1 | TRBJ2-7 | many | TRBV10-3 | TGTGCCATCAGTGGTACCGGGACAGGGGCCTACGAGCAGTACTTC | CAISGTGTGAYEQYF
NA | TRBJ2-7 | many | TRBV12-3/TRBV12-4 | TGTGCCAGCGCATGGGACCTCTCCTACGAGCAGTACTTC | CASAWDLSYEQYF
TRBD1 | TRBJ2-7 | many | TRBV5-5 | TGTGCCAGCAGCCCGGACAGGGGCGAGCAGTACTTC | CASSPDRGEQYF
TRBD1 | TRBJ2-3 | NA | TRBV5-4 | TGTGCCAGCAGCTTGGACAGGGGCCTCACAGATACGCAGTATTTT | CASSLDRGLTDTQYF
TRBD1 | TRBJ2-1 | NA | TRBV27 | TGTGCCAGCAGTGATAGGCCAGGGGGCTACAATGAGCAGTTCTTC | CASSDRPGGYNEQFF
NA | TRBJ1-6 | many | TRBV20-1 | TGCAGTGCTACCCCGGGACGGAATAATTCACCCCTCCACTTT | CSATPGRNNSPLHF
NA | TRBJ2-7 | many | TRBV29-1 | TGCAGCGTTGGGGGGCCCGAGCAGTACTTC | CSVGGPEQYF
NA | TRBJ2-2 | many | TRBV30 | TGTGCCTGGAAACCTACGACGACCGGGGAGCTGTTTTTT | CAWKPTTTGELFF
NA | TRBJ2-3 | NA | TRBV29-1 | TGCAGCGTTGTTCACGGAGGAGATACGCAGTATTTT | CSVVHGGDTQYF
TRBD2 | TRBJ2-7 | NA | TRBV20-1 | TGCAGTGCGCAGTCTAGCGGGGGGATTACCTACGAGCAGTACTTC | CSAQSSGGITYEQYF
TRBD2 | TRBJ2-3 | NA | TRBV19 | TGTGCCAGTAGTATAGATGGAGGGCTAGCGGGATATTCAGATACGCAGTATTTT | CASSIDGGLAGYSDTQYF
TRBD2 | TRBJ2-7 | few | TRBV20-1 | TGCAGTGCTAGAGGGACTAGCGGGAAGTACGAGCAGTACTTC | CSARGTSGKYEQYF
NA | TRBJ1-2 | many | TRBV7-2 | TGTGCCAGCAGCCCCAACAACTATGGCTACACCTTC | CASSPNNYGYTF
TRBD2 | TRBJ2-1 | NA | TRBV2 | TGTGCCAGCAGTGTTAGCGGGAGAAAAGGGAGTGAGCAGTTCTTC | CASSVSGRKGSEQFF
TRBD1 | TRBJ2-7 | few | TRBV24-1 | TGTGCCACCAGTGATGGACAGGTTCGCGAGCAGTACTTC | CATSDGQVREQYF
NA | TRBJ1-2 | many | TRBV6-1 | TGTGCCAGCAGAGAGGACGTCTACTATGGCTACACCTTC | CASREDVYYGYTF